One sample yielded the 8 T cell receptor beta chains listed below, sequenced in a study of T cell responses to AZD1222 COVID-19 vaccine. The assay was immunoSEQ multiplex PCR, and TCRdb's table has in-frame clones only and misses some. The table records around 75,000 clones, approximately 88% of them present only once. This sample comprised peripheral blood, obtained 28 days after the second dose of the MenACWY control vaccine. The source is an adult who received the MenACWY meningococcal vaccine as a control.

The J gene is TRBJ2-7, the V gene TRBV10-3; 8 positions match TRBD2. Germline CDR1 and CDR2: ENHRY and SYGVKD. V shed 0 bases, J shed 2 bases, and the junction held 3 bases outside the gene matches. The length of the CDR3 is 15 residues. CDR3 loop: CAISESGAGAYEQYF. CDR3 in DNA: TGTGCCATCAGTGAGTCCGGAGCGGGAGCCTACGAGCAGTACTTC.

The chain uses TRBV19 and TRBJ2-2; 9 nucleotides line up with TRBD1. V shed 10 bases, J shed 5 bases, and the junction held 8 bases outside the gene matches. The germline gives CDR1 LNHDA, CDR2 SQIVND (reference sequence). The CDR3 length is 14 residues. Written as DNA, the CDR3 is TGTGCCACCGGGACAGGGACGTGGACCGGGGAGCTGTTTTTT. As protein: CATGTGTWTGELFF.

The genes are TRBV5-1 and TRBJ1-1, with 7 bases identical to TRBD1. CDR1 is SGHRS and CDR2 is YFSETQ in the germline V gene. V lost 2 bases and J lost 4; bases outside the gene matches: 5. The CDR3 is 14 amino acids. The CDR3 loop is CASSFGGGGTEAFF. The CDR3 DNA reads as TGCGCCAGCAGCTTCGGAGGGGGCGGCACTGAAGCTTTCTTT.

The chain links TRBV5-1 to TRBJ2-2, with 7 bases lining up with TRBD1. Germline trimming cut 0 bases from V and 15 bases from J; bases unmatched to any gene: 11. The CDR3 has 14 residues. Germline CDR1 reads SGHRS; CDR2 reads YFSETQ. CDR3 coding DNA: TGCGCCAGCAGCTTGGCCGACACCTTGACAGGGTTGTTTTTT. It yields the protein CASSLADTLTGLFF.

This clone appeared a single time. CDR3 in DNA: TGTGCCAGCAAGGGCGGGGGGCCATTACTGAGCAATCAGCCCCAGCATTTT. Its translation: CASKGGGPLLSNQPQHF. The chain is built from TRBV28 and TRBJ1-5; the D gene is possibly TRBD1 (6 bases). V lost 7 bases, J lost 1 base, and 20 bases lay in between. CDR3 length: 17 residues. Per germline, CDR1 MDHEN and CDR2 SYDVKM.

The rearrangement joins TRBV19 to TRBJ2-1; D is unclear. V was pared by 4 bases and J by 0 bases, with 16 bases between. Germline assignment: CDR1 LNHDA and CDR2 SQIVND (reference sequence). The CDR3 is 17 residues long. The CDR3: CASSTGVGGSSYNEQFF. The CDR3 region has the DNA TGTGCCAGTAGTACCGGAGTGGGCGGTAGCTCCTACAATGAGCAGTTCTTC.

The chain uses TRBV7-2 and TRBJ2-2; 9 bases are shared with TRBD2. Trimming removed 6 bases from V and 0 bases from J; junction bases left unmatched: 14. Germline CDR1 SGHTA, CDR2 FQGNSA. This CDR3 region has 19 residues. Here the CDR3 DNA reads TGTGCCAGCAGGTCTCCCGGGATAGCGGGGGCATCGAACACCGGGGAGCTGTTTTTT. It is translated as CASRSPGIAGASNTGELFF.

This clone was seen only once. The rearrangement links TRBV3-1 (or the pseudogene TRBV3-2) to TRBJ2-2; 8 bases agree with TRBD1. The CDR3 totals 16 residues. Per the germline V gene, CDR1 is LGHDT and CDR2 is YNNKEL (reference sequence). V shed 5 bases and J 0 bases; nucleotides not matched to a gene: 5. The CDR3, as DNA: TGTGCCAGCAGCACTAGGACAGGGTCGAACACCGGGGAGCTGTTTTTT. This sequence encodes CASSTRTGSNTGELFF.